The rows below give T cell receptor beta chains drawn from one sample of a study of early T cells in non-severe SARS-CoV-2 infection. TCRdb reprocessed the 5' RACE reads via MiXCR and lists one record per CDR3 protein. This sample has about 84,000 distinct CDR3 sequences; roughly 12% occur once, and the top ten carry about 2.6%. Specimen: whole blood. Source of these receptors: an adult who was a healthcare worker with PCR-confirmed SARS-CoV-2 infection or an uninfected control (not recorded which). The CDR3 runs from the conserved cysteine through the conserved F or W. The order of the fields is D gene, CDR3 length, V gene, J gene, clone size, CDR3 protein, CDR3 DNA. A D gene is named only where the DNA matches it firmly. Size tells how often a clone was seen (once, few, many) or the class of an expanded clone, and some rows leave it out.

d_gene: -
len: 13
v_gene: TRBV14
j_gene: TRBJ1-2
abundance: many
CDR3aa: CASSLVGLYGYTF
CDR3nt: TGTGCCAGCAGCCTAGTCGGCCTCTATGGCTACACCTTC

d_gene: -
len: 12
v_gene: TRBV9
j_gene: TRBJ2-1
abundance: few
CDR3aa: CASSARENEQFF
CDR3nt: TGTGCCAGCAGCGCAAGGGAGAATGAGCAGTTCTTC

d_gene: TRBD1
len: 18
v_gene: TRBV5-1
j_gene: TRBJ1-1
abundance: -
CDR3aa: CASSFGAGTASVGTEAFF
CDR3nt: TGCGCCAGCAGCTTCGGGGCCGGGACAGCTTCCGTGGGCACTGAAGCTTTCTTT

d_gene: -
len: 12
v_gene: TRBV12-5
j_gene: TRBJ2-3
abundance: -
CDR3aa: CASGSLTNTQYF
CDR3nt: TGTGCTAGTGGTTCCCTCACGAATACGCAGTATTTT

d_gene: TRBD2
len: 13
v_gene: TRBV11-3
j_gene: TRBJ2-5
abundance: -
CDR3aa: CASRGGAGETQYF
CDR3nt: TGTGCCAGCAGGGGAGGGGCCGGGGAGACCCAGTACTTC

d_gene: -
len: 10
v_gene: TRBV29-1
j_gene: TRBJ2-5
abundance: few
CDR3aa: CSGGQETQYF
CDR3nt: TGCAGCGGGGGGCAAGAGACCCAGTACTTC

d_gene: -
len: 14
v_gene: TRBV5-8
j_gene: TRBJ1-1
abundance: many
CDR3aa: CASSFRTGAGEAFF
CDR3nt: TGTGCCAGCAGCTTTCGAACCGGGGCCGGTGAAGCTTTCTTT

d_gene: TRBD1
len: 13
v_gene: TRBV30
j_gene: TRBJ1-2
abundance: -
CDR3aa: CASLRGSGYGYTF
CDR3nt: TGTGCCTCTCTCAGGGGGTCAGGGTATGGCTACACCTTC

d_gene: TRBD2
len: 17
v_gene: TRBV25-1
j_gene: TRBJ2-1
abundance: -
CDR3aa: CASSEGVGGRAYNEQFF
CDR3nt: TGTGCCAGCAGTGAGGGGGTTGGTGGGAGGGCCTACAATGAGCAGTTCTTC

d_gene: -
len: 13
v_gene: TRBV7-9
j_gene: TRBJ2-7
abundance: -
CDR3aa: CASSLEVAYEQYF
CDR3nt: TGTGCCAGCAGCTTAGAGGTAGCCTACGAGCAGTACTTC

d_gene: -
len: 15
v_gene: TRBV7-3
j_gene: TRBJ2-2
abundance: many
CDR3aa: CASSLSGEYTGELFF
CDR3nt: TGTGCCAGCAGCTTATCCGGAGAGTACACCGGGGAGCTGTTTTTT

d_gene: -
len: 16
v_gene: TRBV4-2
j_gene: TRBJ1-2
abundance: many
CDR3aa: CASSQDGAGVNYGYTF
CDR3nt: TGTGCCAGCAGCCAAGATGGGGCAGGGGTTAACTATGGCTACACCTTC

d_gene: -
len: 16
v_gene: TRBV12-3/TRBV12-4
j_gene: TRBJ2-1
abundance: many
CDR3aa: CASSQPGPYRSHEQFF
CDR3nt: TGTGCCAGCAGTCAGCCGGGACCCTATAGGTCCCATGAGCAGTTCTTC

d_gene: TRBD1
len: 16
v_gene: TRBV11-2
j_gene: TRBJ2-3
abundance: many
CDR3aa: CASSRPSGTDTDTQYF
CDR3nt: TGTGCCAGCAGCCGCCCCTCCGGGACAGACACAGATACGCAGTATTTT

d_gene: -
len: 14
v_gene: TRBV14
j_gene: TRBJ1-4
abundance: -
CDR3aa: CASSQAGVWEKLFF
CDR3nt: TGTGCCAGCAGCCAAGCAGGGGTCTGGGAAAAACTGTTTTTT

d_gene: -
len: 16
v_gene: TRBV21-1
j_gene: TRBJ2-7
abundance: few
CDR3aa: CASSGTRRQAPREQYF
CDR3nt: TGTGCCAGCAGCGGGACCCGTCGACAGGCCCCCAGGGAGCAGTACTTC

d_gene: -
len: 14
v_gene: TRBV12-3/TRBV12-4
j_gene: TRBJ1-1
abundance: many
CDR3aa: CASSLGQMNTEAFF
CDR3nt: TGTGCCAGCAGCCTAGGACAGATGAACACTGAAGCTTTCTTT

d_gene: -
len: 14
v_gene: TRBV12-3/TRBV12-4
j_gene: TRBJ2-7
abundance: few
CDR3aa: CASSFRGPSYEQYF
CDR3nt: TGTGCCAGCAGTTTCAGGGGCCCCTCCTACGAGCAGTACTTC

d_gene: -
len: 15
v_gene: TRBV5-5
j_gene: TRBJ2-6
abundance: few
CDR3aa: CASSLDHSGANVLTF
CDR3nt: TGTGCCAGCAGCCTCGATCATTCTGGGGCCAACGTCCTGACTTTC

d_gene: -
len: 11
v_gene: TRBV29-1
j_gene: TRBJ1-2
abundance: -
CDR3aa: CSVEPPFGYTF
CDR3nt: TGCAGCGTTGAACCCCCATTCGGCTACACCTTC

d_gene: TRBD1
len: 14
v_gene: TRBV27
j_gene: TRBJ2-7
abundance: -
CDR3aa: CASSRGQGALEQYF
CDR3nt: TGTGCCAGCAGCCGGGGACAGGGGGCTCTAGAGCAGTACTTC

d_gene: TRBD2
len: 15
v_gene: TRBV7-7
j_gene: TRBJ2-5
abundance: -
CDR3aa: CASSLDPSGQETQYF
CDR3nt: TGTGCTAGCAGCTTAGACCCTAGCGGGCAAGAGACCCAGTACTTC

d_gene: -
len: 15
v_gene: TRBV10-3
j_gene: TRBJ2-1
abundance: -
CDR3aa: CAIRDFQLSYNEQFF
CDR3nt: TGTGCCATCAGGGACTTTCAACTCTCCTACAATGAGCAGTTCTTC

d_gene: TRBD1
len: 14
v_gene: TRBV2
j_gene: TRBJ1-2
abundance: many
CDR3aa: CASSSRDREAGYTF
CDR3nt: TGTGCCAGCAGCAGCCGGGACAGGGAGGCTGGCTACACCTTC

d_gene: -
len: 15
v_gene: TRBV15
j_gene: TRBJ2-5
abundance: -
CDR3aa: CATRALRGGQETQYF
CDR3nt: TGTGCCACCAGAGCGTTAAGAGGGGGCCAAGAGACCCAGTACTTC

d_gene: -
len: 16
v_gene: TRBV6-6
j_gene: TRBJ1-3
abundance: -
CDR3aa: CASSYSNRDSGNTIYF
CDR3nt: TGTGCCAGCAGTTACTCGAACAGGGACTCTGGAAACACCATATATTTT

d_gene: -
len: 16
v_gene: TRBV6-1
j_gene: TRBJ2-4
abundance: few
CDR3aa: CASSDESRGAKNIQYF
CDR3nt: TGTGCCAGCAGTGATGAGAGCCGAGGGGCCAAAAACATTCAGTACTTC

d_gene: TRBD1
len: 19
v_gene: TRBV28
j_gene: TRBJ2-3
abundance: -
CDR3aa: CASSLLYDRGHPSTDTQYF
CDR3nt: TGTGCCAGCAGTTTATTATATGACAGGGGGCATCCCAGTACAGATACGCAGTATTTT

d_gene: -
len: 15
v_gene: TRBV27
j_gene: TRBJ2-5
abundance: many
CDR3aa: CASSFTVGRQETQYF
CDR3nt: TGTGCCAGCAGTTTCACGGTGGGGAGACAAGAGACCCAGTACTTC

d_gene: -
len: 13
v_gene: TRBV28
j_gene: TRBJ2-7
abundance: -
CDR3aa: CASITNLSYEQYF
CDR3nt: TGTGCCAGCATTACCAATCTCTCCTACGAGCAGTACTTC

d_gene: -
len: 14
v_gene: TRBV10-3
j_gene: TRBJ2-7
abundance: -
CDR3aa: CAISAGQYSYEQYF
CDR3nt: TGTGCCATCAGCGCCGGCCAATACTCCTACGAGCAGTACTTC

d_gene: TRBD2
len: 15
v_gene: TRBV11-3
j_gene: TRBJ2-1
abundance: many
CDR3aa: CASSLSSGVINEQFF
CDR3nt: TGTGCCAGCAGCTTATCTAGCGGCGTAATTAATGAGCAGTTCTTC

d_gene: -
len: 13
v_gene: TRBV29-1
j_gene: TRBJ1-3
abundance: many
CDR3aa: CSVYTGFGNTIYF
CDR3nt: TGCAGCGTTTATACAGGGTTCGGAAACACCATATATTTT